These 31 T cell receptor beta chains share one sample of origin, sequenced in a study of T cells in tuberculosis. Method: immunoSEQ multiplex PCR; TCRdb's copy keeps in-frame clones and lacks some. The data show about 43,000 clones, with around 95% seen just once and 3.6% held by the top ten. The sequencing sample was made of PBMCs. The receptors shown here come from a donor aged 10 to 29 with latent tuberculosis or without tuberculosis infection.

The V call is TRBV25-1, the J call TRBJ2-7, with 10 bases that match TRBD1. The CDR3 covers 14 residues. In germline, CDR1 is MGHDK, CDR2 SYGVNS. The ends lost 4 bases at V and 5 bases at J; junction bases unmatched: 5. The CDR3 reads CASSGDRGADEQYF. In DNA, the CDR3 is TGTGCCAGCAGTGGGGACAGGGGAGCCGACGAGCAGTACTTC.

The rearrangement joins TRBV5-6 to TRBJ2-7; the match to TRBD1 covers 9 bases. This CDR3 is built from 14 residues. The ends lost 0 bases at V and 4 bases at J; junction bases unmatched: 2. CDR1 and CDR2 (germline): SGHDT, YYEEEE. CDR3 nucleotide sequence: TGTGCCAGCAGCTTGGGGGGGACAGGGTACGAGCAGTACTTC. Amino acids: CASSLGGTGYEQYF.

The chain has TRBV30 and TRBJ1-2, with D tentatively TRBD1 (5 bases). The CDR3 has 18 residues. Germline V gene data show CDR1 as GTSNPN and CDR2 as SVGIG (reference sequence). Trimming left V 1 base short and J 4 bases short, with 25 bases between. The CDR3 DNA reads as TGTGCCTGGAGTGCCCCCACCCGGGGGACTTTAGTGGGCTATGGCTACACCTTC. Translated: CAWSAPTRGTLVGYGYTF.

This clone was seen only once. The chain combines TRBV7-2 with TRBJ1-2; no definite D call. CDR1 SGHTA and CDR2 FQGNSA come from the germline V gene. This CDR3 is built from 14 residues. With 3 bases removed from V and 0 bases from J, the gap between germline ends came to 8 bases. For the CDR3, the DNA is TGTGCCAGCAGCTTCCGGAGACCTAACTATGGCTACACCTTC. Translation gives CASSFRRPNYGYTF.

J is TRBJ2-3 and V is TRBV27; D is perhaps TRBD1 (7 bases). The CDR3 length is 14 residues. CDR1 and CDR2 (germline): MNHEY, SMNVEV (reference sequence). V was clipped by 6 bases and J by 0 bases, with 10 bases between them. CDR3 coding DNA: TGTGCCAGCAGACAGGGGACTAGCACAGATACGCAGTATTTT. It encodes CASRQGTSTDTQYF.

The J gene is TRBJ1-2, the V gene TRBV28; D remains unclear. The germline V gene has CDR1 MDHEN and CDR2 SYDVKM. The CDR3 runs to 13 residues. Trimming removed 3 bases from V and 6 bases from J, with 11 bases in between. CDR3 sequence (DNA): TGTGCCAGCAGTTTCGTGGAGGCCAATGGCTACACCTTC. Translated, it gives CASSFVEANGYTF.

The chain is built from TRBV7-2 and TRBJ2-7, with a possible D match to TRBD1 (6 bases). With 6 bases removed from V and 4 bases from J, the gap between germline ends came to 16 bases. Per germline, CDR1 SGHTA and CDR2 FQGNSA. This CDR3 region has 14 residues. CDR3 sequence reads: CASRKRGNIYEQYF. In nucleotides, the CDR3 is TGTGCCAGCAGAAAAAGGGGGAATATTTACGAGCAGTACTTC.

This chain uses TRBV28 with TRBJ1-1; a weak D match, TRBD1 (5 bases). V lost 5 bases, J lost 2 bases, and 9 bases lay in between. The CDR3 loop spans 13 amino acids. The V gene's germline CDR1 is MDHEN and CDR2 SYDVKM. The CDR3 sequence is CASSPRVNTEAFF. CDR3 bases: TGTGCCAGCAGTCCCAGGGTAAACACTGAAGCTTTCTTT.

CDR3 bases: TGCAGCGTCGGTACTTACACTGAAGCTTTCTTT. Its translation is CSVGTYTEAFF. V and J are TRBV29-1 and TRBJ1-1; no definite D call. This CDR3 has 11 amino acids. The V end was cut by 6 bases, the J end by 3 bases, with 8 bases between. The germline V gene encodes CDR1 SQVTM and CDR2 ANQGSEA.

This clone was detected only once. DNA of the CDR3: TGCGCCAGCAGCTTGGAAGGGGTTGGCTCACCCCTCCACTTT. It yields the protein CASSLEGVGSPLHF. The chain employs TRBV5-1 and TRBJ1-6; D might be TRBD1 (5 bases). V was shortened by 0 bases and J by 10 bases, with 11 bases between the two germline ends. This CDR3 region has 14 residues. From germline, CDR1 is SGHRS and CDR2 YFSETQ.

In DNA, the CDR3 is TGTGCCAGCAGCTTAGTCGCAGGGAACACCGGGGAGCTGTTTTTT. This sequence encodes CASSLVAGNTGELFF. The genes are TRBV7-2 and TRBJ2-2; D is uncertain. The CDR3 is 15 residues long. V gave up 1 base and J gave up 1 base, with 7 bases separating them. CDR1 and CDR2 (germline): SGHTA, FQGNSA.

The V gene is TRBV30, the J gene TRBJ1-1, with D possibly being TRBD1 (5 bases). Deletions cut 4 bases from V and 7 bases from J, with 10 bases between. This CDR3 has 11 amino acids. Germline values: CDR1 GTSNPN, CDR2 SVGIG (reference sequence). The CDR3 sequence: CAWTAGLEAFF. The CDR3 bases are TGTGCCTGGACGGCGGGACTTGAAGCTTTCTTT. Looking up the rest from reference TRBV30 and TRBJ1-1 gives the full variable domain: SQTIHQWPATLVQPVGSPLSLECTVEGTSNPNLYWYRQAAGRGLQLLFYSVGIGQISSEVPQNLSASRPQDRQFILSSKKLLLSDSGFYLCAWTAGLEAFFGQGTRLTVV.

CDR3: CASSEDRGKLFF. CDR3 coding DNA: TGTGCCAGCAGTGAAGATCGGGGGAAACTGTTTTTT. The chain employs TRBV6-1 and TRBJ1-4, with D perhaps matching TRBD1 (5 bases). The V gene's germline CDR1 is MNHNS and CDR2 SASEGT. The CDR3 extends over 12 amino acids. Trimming left V 1 base short and J 11 bases short, with 8 bases between.

The gene calls are TRBV6-5 and TRBJ2-1; a weak D match, TRBD1 (6 bases). The CDR3 has 15 amino acids. V lost 2 bases to trimming and J lost 2 bases, with 10 bases between them. The germline gives CDR1 MNHEY, CDR2 SVGAGI. This CDR3 is CASSYPGQPYNEQFF. The CDR3 DNA sequence: TGTGCCAGCAGTTACCCTGGACAGCCCTACAATGAGCAGTTCTTC.

Only one count was recorded for this clone. This CDR3 reads CASRPGGTYGYTF. CDR3 sequence (DNA): TGTGCCAGCAGACCAGGGGGGACCTATGGCTACACCTTC. The rearrangement links TRBV27 to TRBJ1-2; TRBD1 matches 7 bases. The CDR3 spans 13 residues. Per the germline V gene, CDR1 is MNHEY and CDR2 is SMNVEV (reference sequence). With V trimmed by 6 bases and J by 4 bases, 5 bases remained unmatched.

The rearrangement uses TRBV28 and TRBJ2-5, with 9 bases fitting TRBD1. CDR3 length: 15 amino acids. V lost 5 bases to trimming and J lost 4 bases; unmatched junction nucleotides: 8. The V gene's germline CDR1 is MDHEN and CDR2 SYDVKM. The CDR3 loop is CASSSLTGGIETQYF. The CDR3 nucleotides are TGTGCCAGCAGTAGTCTAACAGGGGGCATAGAGACCCAGTACTTC. Supplemented by reference TRBV28 and TRBJ2-5, the full variable domain reads DVKVTQSSRYLVKRTGEKVFLECVQDMDHENMFWYRQDPGLGLRLIYFSYDVKMKEKGDIPEGYSVSREKKERFSLILESASTNQTSMYLCASSSLTGGIETQYFGPGTRLLVL.

The chain employs TRBV5-1 and TRBJ2-7; 10 bases line up with TRBD2. Per the germline V gene, CDR1 is SGHRS and CDR2 is YFSETQ. The J segment lost 4 bases and the V segment lost 4 bases, leaving 5 bases of the junction unmatched. The CDR3 sequence is 14 residues long. The CDR3 coding sequence is TGCGCCAGCAGCCCCGGACTAGCGGTTTACGAGCAGTACTTC. Translation: CASSPGLAVYEQYF.

This rearrangement joins TRBV5-1 to TRBJ2-2, with TRBD1 identical over 10 bases. V dropped 5 bases and J dropped 5; count of bases not matched to a gene: 6. Germline CDR1 SGHRS, CDR2 YFSETQ. CDR3 length equals 15 residues. CDR3 amino acids: CASRRDRGKTGELFF. The CDR3 DNA reads as TGCGCCAGCAGAAGGGACAGGGGAAAGACCGGGGAGCTGTTTTTT.

This clone was recorded once. CDR3 bases: TGTGCCAGCAGCTTTTCCGGGACAGAGACCTACGAGCAGTACTTC. Encoded protein: CASSFSGTETYEQYF. This sequence joins TRBV9 and TRBJ2-7, with TRBD1 matching 7 bases. V shed 4 bases, J shed 2 bases, and the junction held 9 bases outside the gene matches. The CDR3 is 15 amino acids. Germline CDR1 and CDR2: SGDLS and YYNGEE.

The chain recombines TRBV28 with TRBJ1-6; D is unresolved. This CDR3 has 15 amino acids. Trimming cost V 6 bases and J 8 bases, with 17 bases left between them. From germline, CDR1 is MDHEN and CDR2 SYDVKM. CDR3 in DNA: TGTGCCAGCAGAACTCCCGGGTTACGGGATTCACCCCTCCACTTT. As protein: CASRTPGLRDSPLHF.

The sample holds one count of this clone. The chain's CDR3 is CASSLVGGQEAFF. As DNA, the CDR3 is TGTGCCAGCAGCTTAGTGGGGGGACAGGAAGCTTTCTTT. The rearrangement links TRBV11-2 to TRBJ1-1; 7 bases map to TRBD1. This CDR3 has 13 amino acids. Germline lookup yields CDR1 SGHAT and CDR2 FQNNGV. V was clipped by 1 base and J by 8 bases; unmatched bases: 4.

The chain combines TRBV2 with TRBJ1-2, with D possibly TRBD1 on 6 matching bases. Germline loops: CDR1 SNHLY, CDR2 FYNNEI. Trimming removed 3 bases at V and 4 bases at J, with 15 bases between. The CDR3 consists of 15 residues. In DNA, the CDR3 is TGTGCCAGCAGTGATCAGGGGACCCTAGGCTATGGCTACACCTTC. This encodes CASSDQGTLGYGYTF.

This sequence joins TRBV6-5 and TRBJ2-1, with TRBD2 matching over 12 bases. The germline V gene encodes CDR1 MNHEY and CDR2 SVGAGI. Trimming cost V 4 bases and J 6 bases; bases outside gene matches: 4. The CDR3 runs 15 residues. CDR3 nucleotides: TGTGCCAGCAGTTTGACTAGCGGGGGTATCAATGAGCAGTTCTTC. Its protein is CASSLTSGGINEQFF.

The CDR3 nucleotides read TGTGCCAGTAGTTACAGGGGGGGGAACACTGAAGCTTTCTTT. The encoded protein is CASSYRGGNTEAFF. The chain recombines TRBV19 with TRBJ1-1; TRBD1 matches 8 bases. Germline CDR1 and CDR2: LNHDA and SQIVND (reference sequence). The CDR3 has 14 amino acids. V lost 5 bases to trimming and J lost 1 base; unmatched junction nucleotides: 3.

The chain links TRBV25-1 to TRBJ1-3; maybe TRBD1 (6 bases). V was clipped by 6 bases and J by 7 bases, with 16 bases between them. This CDR3 is 14 amino acids long. Germline CDR1 and CDR2: MGHDK and SYGVNS. This CDR3 is CASSHRVDPNTIYF. As DNA, the CDR3 is TGTGCCAGCAGCCACAGGGTGGATCCCAACACCATATATTTT.

Comment on this clone: The germline gene is not matched at one end of the junction; a read error may be the cause. The V gene is TRBV27, the J gene TRBJ2-7; tentatively, D is TRBD2 (6 bases). Germline V gene sequence: CDR1 MNHEY, CDR2 SMNVEV (reference sequence). The CDR3 consists of 18 residues. In DNA, the CDR3 is TGTGCCAGCAGTTTGACTGGGACTTATATCGGACCTACCTACAAGCAGTACTTC. It codes for CASSLTGTYIGPTYKQYF.

The rearrangement links TRBV2 to TRBJ1-1; TRBD1 is a possible D gene (6 bases). V lost 3 bases to trimming and J lost 4 bases, with 9 bases between them. This CDR3 has 13 residues. Germline CDR1 SNHLY, CDR2 FYNNEI. The CDR3 region has the DNA TGTGCCAGCAGTGAGGCAGGGGTCACTGAAGCTTTCTTT. Its translation: CASSEAGVTEAFF.

This clone has only a few counts. This rearrangement joins TRBV7-9 to TRBJ1-6, with D hard to call. This CDR3 spans 12 amino acids. Trimming stripped 5 bases from V and 6 bases from J, with 5 bases between. Germline V gene sequence: CDR1 SEHNR, CDR2 FQNEAQ (reference sequence). The CDR3 DNA follows: TGTGCCAGCAGCCACAGTAATTCACCCCTCCACTTT. This gives the protein CASSHSNSPLHF. Full variable domain (missing parts from reference TRBV7-9 and TRBJ1-6): DTGVSQNPRHKITKRGQNVTFRCDPISEHNRLYWYRQTLGQGPEFLTYFQNEAQLEKSRLLSDRFSAERPKGSFSTLEIQRTEQGDSAMYLCASSHSNSPLHFGNGTRLTVT.

The chain carries TRBV11-2 and TRBJ2-2; D is possibly TRBD2 (6 bases). This CDR3 is 17 amino acids long. V lost 1 base and J lost 4, with 16 bases in between. CDR1 and CDR2 from the germline V gene are SGHAT and FQNNGV. CDR3 sequence (DNA): TGTGCCAGCAGCTTAGTGGAGGCGGGGCTGCGCACCGGGGAGCTGTTTTTT. Residues: CASSLVEAGLRTGELFF.

V gene TRBV6-6 combines with J gene TRBJ2-2; D is ambiguous. The V gene's germline CDR1 is MNHNY and CDR2 SVGAGI (reference sequence). V was shortened by 0 bases and J by 5 bases, with 10 bases between the two germline ends. The CDR3 loop spans 15 amino acids. The CDR3 DNA reads as TGTGCCAGCAGTTACTCATTGATCGGGACCGGGGAGCTGTTTTTT. Translating it yields CASSYSLIGTGELFF.

This clone was seen only once. The gene calls are TRBV6-1 and TRBJ2-5; D gene unclear. Germline CDR1 and CDR2: MNHNS and SASEGT. The CDR3 is 14 residues long. V was shortened by 9 bases and J by 5 bases, with 19 bases between the two germline ends. The CDR3 spells CASSVAFLGETQYF. The CDR3 DNA is TGTGCCAGTTCCGTGGCCTTTTTGGGCGAGACCCAGTACTTC.